These 23 T cell receptor beta chains share one sample of origin, sequenced in a study of long-term antiretroviral therapy in people with HIV. Sequencing relied on immunoSEQ assay v3.0, run at survey level. The protocol was immunoSEQ multiplex PCR, while the TCRdb copy is restricted to in-frame clones and leaves out a portion. This sample has fewer than 35,000 clones, with approximately 85% found just once. Sequenced here: unsorted PBMCs, sampled 3.3 years after starting antiretroviral therapy. The receptors shown here come from a man between 18 and 35 years old with HIV.

J is TRBJ2-1 and V is TRBV19; TRBD2 matches at 15 bases. V lost 5 bases, J lost 10 bases, and 6 bases stayed unmatched. The CDR3 covers 15 residues. Germline V CDR1 and CDR2: LNHDA, SQIVND (reference sequence). The CDR3 loop is CASSRTSGGAVEQFF. Here the CDR3 DNA reads TGTGCCAGTAGTCGGACTAGCGGGGGGGCAGTGGAGCAGTTCTTC. Combining the CDR3 with reference TRBV19 and TRBJ2-1 gives the whole variable domain DGGITQSPKYLFRKEGQNVTLSCEQNLNHDAMYWYRQDPGQGLRLIYYSQIVNDFQKGDIAEGYSVSREKKESFPLTVTSAQKNPTAFYLCASSRTSGGAVEQFFGPGTRLTVL.

This clone has only one observation. This chain joins TRBV9 and TRBJ2-4; D tentatively reads TRBD1 or TRBD2 (6 bases each). This CDR3 contains 14 residues. The germline V gene encodes CDR1 SGDLS and CDR2 YYNGEE. Deletions cut 0 bases from V and 8 bases from J, with 12 bases between. CDR3 protein: CASSVDGGRDIQYF. The CDR3 bases are TGTGCCAGCAGCGTAGACGGGGGCCGGGACATTCAGTACTTC.

V gene TRBV27 combines with J gene TRBJ1-2, with 11 positions matching TRBD1. The length of the CDR3 is 14 residues. Trimming cost V 5 bases and J 7 bases; bases outside gene matches: 6. Germline loops: CDR1 MNHEY, CDR2 SMNVEV (reference sequence). The CDR3 is CASSMDRGLGGYTF. CDR3 nucleotide sequence: TGTGCCAGCAGTATGGACAGGGGGCTGGGTGGCTACACCTTC.

This clone showed up just once. CDR3 region: CASTSQGRGYNEQFF. CDR3 DNA sequence: TGTGCCAGCACATCACAGGGTAGGGGCTACAATGAGCAGTTCTTC. The rearrangement links TRBV7-9 to TRBJ2-1, with a tentative D call TRBD1 (6 bases). Looked up from germline, CDR1 is SEHNR and CDR2 is FQNEAQ (reference sequence). The CDR3 is 15 residues long. V was pared by 7 bases and J by 3 bases, with 16 bases between.

This clone was detected only a few times. The chain joins TRBV5-5 to TRBJ2-7; D might be TRBD1 (6 bases). The V gene's germline CDR1 is SGHKS and CDR2 YYEKEE (reference sequence). The CDR3 has 13 residues. The V gene lost 1 base and the J gene lost 1 base, with 6 bases spanning the gap. CDR3 residues: CASSLTGSYEQYF. CDR3 coding DNA: TGTGCCAGCAGCTTGACAGGGTCCTACGAGCAGTACTTC.

This sequence joins TRBV19 and TRBJ2-7; TRBD1 aligns across 7 bases. In germline, CDR1 is LNHDA, CDR2 SQIVND (reference sequence). The trim removed 5 bases at V and 5 bases at J, leaving 3 bases unmatched. The length of the CDR3 is 12 residues. CDR3 coding DNA: TGTGCCAGTAGTCCAGGGGGAAACGAGCAGTACTTC. Translating gives CASSPGGNEQYF. The full variable domain, in which reference TRBV19 and TRBJ2-7 provide the parts outside the CDR3, is DGGITQSPKYLFRKEGQNVTLSCEQNLNHDAMYWYRQDPGQGLRLIYYSQIVNDFQKGDIAEGYSVSREKKESFPLTVTSAQKNPTAFYLCASSPGGNEQYFGPGTRLTVT.

The V gene is TRBV6-5, the J gene TRBJ1-4; the D is unclear. Germline assignment: CDR1 MNHEY and CDR2 SVGAGI. The V end was cut by 0 bases, the J end by 4 bases, with 9 bases between. This CDR3 comprises 15 residues. CDR3 nucleotides: TGTGCCAGCAGTTACTCGCGAGAACTTAATGAAAAACTGTTTTTT. This encodes CASSYSRELNEKLFF.

The V and J genes are TRBV27 and TRBJ1-1, with 7 bases lining up with TRBD1. The CDR3 extends over 12 amino acids. Germline V CDR1 and CDR2: MNHEY, SMNVEV (reference sequence). J lost 5 bases, V lost 5 bases, and 2 bases had no gene match. Here the CDR3 reads CASSRQGTEAFF. CDR3 coding DNA: TGTGCCAGCAGTCGACAGGGAACTGAAGCTTTCTTT.

This clone was counted only a few times. The chain has TRBV5-1 and TRBJ2-7; TRBD2 matches 7 bases. Germline loops: CDR1 SGHRS, CDR2 YFSETQ. The CDR3 is 15 amino acids. V lost 0 bases and J lost 2; bases outside the gene matches: 5. CDR3 DNA: TGCGCCAGCAGCTTGGCCGGGGGGTCCACCTACGAGCAGTACTTC. Protein product: CASSLAGGSTYEQYF.

The table lists this clone with a few counts. This chain links TRBV28 with TRBJ2-7; 9 nucleotides line up with TRBD2. Trimming removed 4 bases from V and 1 base from J; junction bases left unmatched: 11. The CDR3 is 17 amino acids. CDR1 is MDHEN, CDR2 SYDVKM, per germline. The CDR3 region has the DNA TGTGCCAGCAGTTACCCCCTGGCGGGAGGGGGGTCCTACGAGCAGTACTTC. This codes for CASSYPLAGGGSYEQYF.

The rearrangement links TRBV29-1 to TRBJ1-1; D gene ambiguous. The CDR3 is 13 residues long. CDR1 and CDR2 (germline): SQVTM, ANQGSEA. Trimming removed 3 bases from V and 8 bases from J, with 16 bases in between. For the CDR3, the DNA is TGCAGCGTTGAGGGCTCGGGCCCCGCGGAAGCTTTCTTT. Its translation: CSVEGSGPAEAFF.

V usage is TRBV6-6 and J usage is TRBJ2-7; maybe TRBD1 (6 bases). Germline CDR1 reads MNHNY; CDR2 reads SVGAGI (reference sequence). The CDR3 covers 13 residues. Trimming removed 6 bases at V and 5 bases at J, with 14 bases between. CDR3 in DNA: TGTGCCAGCAGGAAACAGGGAGAAGACGAGCAGTACTTC. Protein product: CASRKQGEDEQYF.

The chain combines TRBV28 with TRBJ1-5, with D unresolved. This CDR3 is built from 16 residues. Looked up from germline, CDR1 is MDHEN and CDR2 is SYDVKM. Trimming removed 1 base at V and 5 bases at J, with 15 bases between. CDR3 sequence reads: CASSLSGRGLYQPQHF. The CDR3 nucleotides read TGTGCCAGCAGTTTATCGGGCAGAGGGTTGTATCAGCCCCAGCATTTT.

This clone occurred once. The chain joins TRBV11-2 to TRBJ1-2, with D possibly TRBD1 on 6 matching bases. CDR3 length: 17 residues. Trimming took off 4 bases at V and 0 bases at J, with 18 bases between the two ends. Germline-derived CDR1 and CDR2 are SGHAT and FQNNGV. The CDR3 DNA reads TGTGCCAGCAGCTCCACCAGGGGACGATCCTCTAACTATGGCTACACCTTC. Protein product: CASSSTRGRSSNYGYTF.

The V gene is TRBV18, the J gene TRBJ2-2, with D perhaps being TRBD1 or TRBD2 (5 bases each). There are 16 residues in the CDR3. Per germline, CDR1 KGHSH and CDR2 LQKENI. V lost 2 bases and J 6 bases, leaving 16 bases between the germline ends. Here the CDR3 DNA reads TGTGCCAGCTCACCAACCCATTTCCAGGGAGCCGGGGAGCTGTTTTTT. Residues: CASSPTHFQGAGELFF. Using reference TRBV18 and TRBJ2-2 for the parts outside the CDR3, the full variable domain is NAGVMQNPRHLVRRRGQEARLRCSPMKGHSHVYWYRQLPEEGLKFMVYLQKENIIDESGMPKERFSAEFPKEGPSILRIQQVVRGDSAAYFCASSPTHFQGAGELFFGEGSRLTVL.

The rearrangement joins TRBV7-9 to TRBJ2-7, with a weak D call TRBD1 (6 bases). Germline-derived CDR1 and CDR2 are SEHNR and FQNEAQ (reference sequence). CDR3 length: 15 amino acids. Trimming removed 1 base from V and 1 base from J, with 11 bases in between. For the CDR3, the DNA is TGTGCCAGCAGCTTAGTATCAGGGGTATCCTACGAGCAGTACTTC. This encodes CASSLVSGVSYEQYF.

The chain couples TRBV6-1 to TRBJ1-5; 9 bases fit TRBD1. CDR3 length: 15 residues. The V gene's germline CDR1 is MNHNS and CDR2 SASEGT. Trimming removed 6 bases from V and 0 bases from J; junction bases left unmatched: 3. CDR3 DNA: TGTGCCAGCAGCGGGACAGGGATTAGCAATCAGCCCCAGCATTTT. Amino acid sequence: CASSGTGISNQPQHF.

V gene TRBV27 combines with J gene TRBJ1-5; D not resolved. The germline gives CDR1 MNHEY, CDR2 SMNVEV (reference sequence). CDR3 length: 12 residues. Trimming took off 5 bases at V and 3 bases at J, with 5 bases between the two ends. The CDR3 sequence is CASSPPNQPQHF. CDR3 in DNA: TGTGCCAGCAGTCCGCCCAATCAGCCCCAGCATTTT.

The genes are TRBV29-1 and TRBJ2-7, with TRBD1 matching 9 bases. The CDR3 consists of 16 residues. Losses at the gene ends were 6 bases for V and 1 base for J; bases not matched to a gene: 13. Germline loops: CDR1 SQVTM, CDR2 ANQGSEA. CDR3 sequence reads: CSVLIGGTGRSYEQYF. CDR3 in DNA: TGCAGCGTCCTAATAGGGGGGACAGGGAGATCCTACGAGCAGTACTTC.

The chain has TRBV5-3 and TRBJ2-7; D remains ambiguous. TRBV5-3 is annotated as an ORF whose role is uncertain. The CDR3 covers 15 residues. The V gene lost 0 bases and the J gene lost 1 base, with 11 bases spanning the gap. CDR3 residues: CARSLDSLWSYEQYF. CDR3 DNA sequence: TGTGCCAGAAGCTTGGACAGTTTGTGGTCCTACGAGCAGTACTTC.

The rearrangement joins TRBV5-1 to TRBJ1-2; D remains ambiguous. The CDR3 is made up of 14 amino acids. V was shortened by 1 base and J by 4 bases, with 11 bases between the two germline ends. Germline CDR1 reads SGHRS; CDR2 reads YFSETQ. The CDR3 spells CASSLRPDRYGYTF. The CDR3 DNA reads TGCGCCAGCAGCTTGAGGCCGGATCGCTATGGCTACACCTTC.

This clone was recorded only once. The chain joins TRBV6-1 to TRBJ1-5, with 8 bases identical to TRBD1. The junction had 7 bases not matched to a gene; V was cut back by 2 bases and J by 4 bases. Germline V gene lookup returns CDR1 MNHNS and CDR2 SASEGT. This CDR3 is built from 16 residues. CDR3 in DNA: TGTGCCAGCAGTGAACCCATAGACAGGGGAAATCAGCCCCAGCATTTT. Translation: CASSEPIDRGNQPQHF.

V usage is TRBV9 and J usage is TRBJ1-1; 8 bases are a match to TRBD1. The CDR3 contains 15 residues. Germline CDR1 and CDR2: SGDLS and YYNGEE. With V trimmed by 3 bases and J by 0 bases, 4 bases remained unmatched. The CDR3 protein is CASSAPGGLNTEAFF. DNA of the CDR3: TGTGCCAGCAGCGCCCCAGGGGGCTTGAACACTGAAGCTTTCTTT.